Each of the 32 T cell receptor beta chains below was sequenced from the same sample in a study of T cell changes during pregnancy in multiple sclerosis. The method was immunoSEQ multiplex PCR; TCRdb's version includes in-frame clones alone and lacks a portion of them. The table shows tens of thousands of clones, with 90% to 95% occurring only once. Sequenced material: CD4+ T cells from peripheral blood mononuclear cells, taken in the second trimester of pregnancy. These receptors were collected from a female donor with multiple sclerosis, enrolled in a pregnancy study.

This rearrangement joins TRBV5-1 to TRBJ2-5; a weak D match, TRBD2 (6 bases). The germline CDR1 and CDR2 sequences are SGHRS and YFSETQ. The CDR3 has 15 amino acids. The V gene lost 0 bases and the J gene lost 4 bases, with 13 bases spanning the gap. The chain's CDR3 is CASSLGPGAGETQYF. The CDR3 DNA is TGCGCCAGCAGCTTGGGACCGGGAGCAGGAGAGACCCAGTACTTC.

The V gene is TRBV7-9, the J gene TRBJ1-3; no clear D. Trimming removed 5 bases at V and 0 bases at J, with 20 bases between. Germline V lookup: CDR1 SEHNR, CDR2 FQNEAQ (reference sequence). This CDR3 region has 18 residues. In DNA form, the CDR3 reads TGTGCCAGCAGCCATTTCCCCGGGAGAGGGTCCTCTGGAAACACCATATATTTT. Translating gives CASSHFPGRGSSGNTIYF.

The J gene is TRBJ2-3, the V gene TRBV9; weak D call: TRBD1 (6 bases). V lost 2 bases and J lost 0, with 7 bases in between. CDR3 size: 14 residues. Germline-derived CDR1 and CDR2 are SGDLS and YYNGEE. The CDR3 reads CASSVRGSTDTQYF. The CDR3 DNA is TGTGCCAGCAGCGTGAGGGGGAGCACAGATACGCAGTATTTT.

V is TRBV11-2 and J is TRBJ1-1; 8 bases align to TRBD1. The CDR3 contains 18 residues. Trimming removed 5 bases from V and 0 bases from J; junction bases left unmatched: 14. The germline CDR1 and CDR2 sequences are SGHAT and FQNNGV. The CDR3 DNA follows: TGTGCCAGCAGCCAAAAAAATGGACAGGGAGGCATGAACACTGAAGCTTTCTTT. This translates into CASSQKNGQGGMNTEAFF.

The chain combines TRBV2 with TRBJ1-5, with no clear D. Germline V CDR1 and CDR2: SNHLY, FYNNEI. With 3 bases removed from V and 1 base from J, the gap between germline ends came to 10 bases. This CDR3 contains 15 residues. In nucleotides, the CDR3 is TGTGCCAGCAGTGAGGGCAGTGTGAGCAATCAGCCCCAGCATTTT. Translated: CASSEGSVSNQPQHF.

The chain employs TRBV7-8 and TRBJ2-3, with TRBD1 matching over 7 bases. The ends lost 5 bases at V and 2 bases at J; junction bases unmatched: 4. Germline V lookup: CDR1 SGHVS, CDR2 FQNEAQ. The CDR3 sequence is 14 residues long. The CDR3: CASSHDRATDTQYF. Here the CDR3 DNA reads TGTGCCAGCAGCCACGACAGGGCCACAGATACGCAGTATTTT.

The V gene is TRBV5-1, the J gene TRBJ2-5, with 9 nucleotides matching TRBD2. Germline CDR1 and CDR2: SGHRS and YFSETQ. This CDR3 contains 14 residues. V dropped 4 bases and J dropped 3; count of bases not matched to a gene: 4. In DNA, the CDR3 is TGCGCCAGCAGCACTAGCGGGTGGGAAGAGACCCAGTACTTC. Its protein is CASSTSGWEETQYF.

This chain links TRBV2 with TRBJ1-4; 7 bases align to TRBD1. V shed 4 bases, J shed 8 bases, and the junction held 4 bases outside the gene matches. The CDR3 length is 13 residues. Germline V gives CDR1 SNHLY, CDR2 FYNNEI. The CDR3 nucleotides read TGTGCCAGCAGTGGAGCAGGGGGAGAAAAACTGTTTTTT. It is translated as CASSGAGGEKLFF.

The chain is built from TRBV19 and TRBJ1-3; unclear D gene. The CDR3 runs 15 residues. Germline values: CDR1 LNHDA, CDR2 SQIVND (reference sequence). The V and J ends lost 2 bases and 0 bases respectively, with 8 bases between them. The CDR3 sequence: CASSIRRASGNTIYF. The CDR3 coding sequence is TGTGCCAGTAGTATAAGGCGGGCCTCTGGAAACACCATATATTTT.

This clone was observed once. This rearrangement joins TRBV6-6 to TRBJ1-2, with 8 bases fitting TRBD1. CDR1 and CDR2 (germline): MNHNY, SVGAGI (reference sequence). There are 16 residues in the CDR3. Trimming took 1 base from V and 2 from J; bases not matched to a gene: 6. The CDR3 loop is CASSYLLDRANYGYTF. CDR3 in DNA: TGTGCCAGCAGTTACTTATTGGACAGGGCAAACTATGGCTACACCTTC.

The chain links TRBV4-2 to TRBJ1-1; 12 nucleotides align to TRBD1. The CDR3 extends over 16 amino acids. Germline V gene data show CDR1 as LGHNA and CDR2 as YNFKEQ. After removal of 5 bases from V and 0 bases from J, the junction contained 4 bases not matched to a gene. CDR3: CASSLGQGALNTEAFF. The CDR3 bases are TGTGCCAGCAGCTTGGGACAGGGGGCTTTGAACACTGAAGCTTTCTTT.

This clone was seen a single time. The chain links TRBV7-9 to TRBJ2-3; the D is unclear. The CDR3 has 12 amino acids. Trimming took off 5 bases at V and 0 bases at J, with 3 bases between the two ends. Germline CDR1 SEHNR, CDR2 FQNEAQ (reference sequence). This CDR3 reads CASSQSTDTQYF. The DNA of the CDR3 is TGTGCCAGCAGCCAGAGCACAGATACGCAGTATTTT.

This clone has only one observation. The gene calls are TRBV18 and TRBJ2-7, with 7 bases fitting TRBD2. The CDR3 length is 18 residues. The germline gives CDR1 KGHSH, CDR2 LQKENI. J was trimmed by 5 bases and V by 3 bases; bases with no gene match: 19. CDR3 sequence (DNA): TGTGCCAGCTCACCGGGCGACCTGCGGGGGTCGCGGTCGAACGAGCAGTACTTC. This sequence encodes CASSPGDLRGSRSNEQYF.

This chain links TRBV19 with TRBJ1-2, with unresolved D. The CDR3 is made up of 14 amino acids. V dropped 4 bases and J dropped 7 bases, with 16 bases sitting between them. CDR1 is LNHDA and CDR2 is SQIVND in the germline V gene (reference sequence). This CDR3 reads CASSTAGDWSGYTF. The CDR3 region has the DNA TGTGCCAGTAGTACGGCCGGGGATTGGAGTGGCTACACCTTC. The entire variable domain, with the rest obtained from reference TRBV19 and TRBJ1-2, is as follows: DGGITQSPKYLFRKEGQNVTLSCEQNLNHDAMYWYRQDPGQGLRLIYYSQIVNDFQKGDIAEGYSVSREKKESFPLTVTSAQKNPTAFYLCASSTAGDWSGYTFGSGTRLTVV.

The chain recombines TRBV7-2 with TRBJ2-1; no definite D call. In germline, CDR1 is SGHTA, CDR2 FQGNSA. Trimming left V 4 bases short and J 8 bases short, with 15 bases between. This CDR3 is 14 amino acids long. The CDR3 bases are TGTGCCAGCAGCTCGATGGCGGTAGTCCATGAGCAGTTCTTC. Protein product: CASSSMAVVHEQFF.

This chain uses TRBV6-1 with TRBJ2-3; 12 bases map to TRBD2. V dropped 0 bases and J dropped 6; count of bases not matched to a gene: 4. CDR1 is MNHNS and CDR2 is SASEGT in the germline V gene. The CDR3 extends over 16 amino acids. This CDR3 is CASSEALTSGGDTQYF. The DNA for the CDR3 is TGTGCCAGCAGTGAAGCGCTAACTAGCGGGGGGGATACGCAGTATTTT.

This chain joins TRBV4-2 and TRBJ1-4; 10 bases line up with TRBD1. V lost 0 bases to trimming and J lost 16 bases; unmatched junction nucleotides: 8. CDR3 size: 14 residues. Germline V CDR1 and CDR2: LGHNA, YNFKEQ. The CDR3 nucleotides read TGTGCCAGCAGCCAAGATCCCGGACAGGGGGGTCAGTTTTTT. This gives the protein CASSQDPGQGGQFF.

The count of this clone is one. This rearrangement joins TRBV18 to TRBJ2-2, with a weak D call TRBD2 (5 bases). The V end lost 7 bases, the J end lost 0 bases, and 12 bases lay between the germline ends. Germline V gene sequence: CDR1 KGHSH, CDR2 LQKENI. The CDR3 totals 15 residues. The CDR3: CASFTTGTNTGELFF. CDR3 DNA: TGTGCCAGCTTCACCACCGGGACGAACACCGGGGAGCTGTTTTTT.

This chain uses TRBV5-6 with TRBJ1-4; possible D gene TRBD1, 5 bases. This CDR3 contains 16 residues. The germline V gene encodes CDR1 SGHDT and CDR2 YYEEEE. V was trimmed by 3 bases and J by 0 bases, leaving 12 bases between them. The CDR3 loop is CASSWGGFATNEKLFF. DNA of the CDR3: TGTGCCAGCAGCTGGGGGGGTTTTGCAACTAATGAAAAACTGTTTTTT. Full variable domain (rest looked up from reference TRBV5-6 and TRBJ1-4): DAGVTQSPTHLIKTRGQQVTLRCSPKSGHDTVSWYQQALGQGPQFIFQYYEEEERQRGNFPDRFSGHQFPNYSSELNVNALLLGDSALYLCASSWGGFATNEKLFFGSGTQLSVL.

The chain uses TRBV18 and TRBJ2-3; D perhaps matches TRBD1 (6 bases). The CDR3 loop spans 12 amino acids. Germline CDR1 KGHSH, CDR2 LQKENI. V was cut by 5 bases and J by 14 bases, with 17 bases left in between. The CDR3 DNA reads as TGTGCCAGCTCAGTCGACCGGGACATTTGGTATTTT. Encoded protein: CASSVDRDIWYF.

The genes are TRBV30 and TRBJ1-6, with 8 bases identical to TRBD1. The germline CDR1 and CDR2 sequences are GTSNPN and SVGIG (reference sequence). The CDR3 has 16 amino acids. J was trimmed by 7 bases and V by 3 bases; bases with no gene match: 11. This chain's CDR3 is CAWSHRGSLPNSPLHF. The CDR3 DNA reads as TGTGCCTGGAGCCACAGGGGGTCTCTCCCAAATTCACCCCTCCACTTT.

This clone was picked up a small number of times. The gene calls are TRBV30 and TRBJ1-2; 10 nucleotides align to TRBD1. V was clipped by 7 bases and J by 4 bases; unmatched bases: 6. This CDR3 has 13 residues. From germline, CDR1 is GTSNPN and CDR2 SVGIG (reference sequence). The CDR3 spells CASEGQGFYGYTF. The CDR3 DNA sequence: TGTGCCTCGGAGGGACAGGGGTTCTATGGCTACACCTTC.

This chain links TRBV6-1 with TRBJ2-7, with TRBD1 as a possible D gene (6 bases). Trimming stripped 6 bases from V and 1 base from J, with 10 bases between. This CDR3 is built from 13 residues. Germline V CDR1 and CDR2: MNHNS, SASEGT. The CDR3 is CASRQQGSYEQYF. The CDR3 DNA is TGTGCCAGCAGGCAACAGGGTTCCTACGAGCAGTACTTC.

This clone has only one observation. CDR3 in amino acids: CAISPGLRRVSTYEQYF. CDR3 in DNA: TGTGCCATCAGCCCGGGACTCCGAAGGGTCTCAACCTACGAGCAGTACTTC. The chain couples TRBV10-3 to TRBJ2-7; a possible D gene is TRBD2 (6 bases). CDR3 length: 17 amino acids. The V gene's germline CDR1 is ENHRY and CDR2 SYGVKD. V was shortened by 6 bases and J by 2 bases, with 23 bases between the two germline ends.

V and J are TRBV5-1 and TRBJ2-3, with a tentative D call TRBD1 (5 bases). CDR1 and CDR2 (germline): SGHRS, YFSETQ. Trimming removed 0 bases from V and 2 bases from J, with 10 bases in between. The CDR3 extends over 15 amino acids. The CDR3 coding sequence is TGCGCCAGCAGCTTGGTACAGGAACCCACAGATACGCAGTATTTT. Amino acids: CASSLVQEPTDTQYF. The full variable domain, rest sourced from reference TRBV5-1 and TRBJ2-3, is KAGVTQTPRYLIKTRGQQVTLSCSPISGHRSVSWYQQTPGQGLQFLFEYFSETQRNKGNFPGRFSGRQFSNSRSEMNVSTLELGDSALYLCASSLVQEPTDTQYFGPGTRLTVL.

V is TRBV30 and J is TRBJ2-6; a possible D gene is TRBD2 (5 bases). The V gene's germline CDR1 is GTSNPN and CDR2 SVGIG (reference sequence). Deletions cut 1 base from V and 2 bases from J, with 6 bases between. This CDR3 has 14 amino acids. This CDR3 reads CAWSGGTGANVLTF. CDR3 bases: TGTGCCTGGAGTGGAGGGACTGGGGCCAACGTCCTGACTTTC. The variable domain in full, completed from reference TRBV30 and TRBJ2-6, reads SQTIHQWPATLVQPVGSPLSLECTVEGTSNPNLYWYRQAAGRGLQLLFYSVGIGQISSEVPQNLSASRPQDRQFILSSKKLLLSDSGFYLCAWSGGTGANVLTFGAGSRLTVL.

The rearrangement links TRBV19 to TRBJ1-2; D unresolved. Germline V CDR1 and CDR2: LNHDA, SQIVND (reference sequence). The CDR3 has 17 amino acids. The ends were cut back, 10 bases at V and 2 bases at J, with 26 bases in the middle. The CDR3 region is CATSQREGAGLNYGYTF. The CDR3 DNA follows: TGTGCCACCTCCCAGCGGGAGGGAGCTGGGTTGAACTATGGCTACACCTTC.

DNA of the CDR3: TGTGCCAGCAGTTCACGCCCTTGGACAGGGGGCTACGAGCAGTACTTC. As protein: CASSSRPWTGGYEQYF. This chain links TRBV27 with TRBJ2-7; TRBD1 matches 10 bases. Losses at the gene ends were 4 bases for V and 3 bases for J; bases not matched to a gene: 9. CDR1 is MNHEY and CDR2 is SMNVEV in the germline V gene (reference sequence). The CDR3 runs 16 residues.

For this clone: The same CDR3 can be traced to other DNA sequences in this sample. This rearrangement joins TRBV30 to TRBJ1-5, with D possibly TRBD1 on 6 matching bases. Looked up from germline, CDR1 is GTSNPN and CDR2 is SVGIG (reference sequence). V lost 3 bases to trimming and J lost 3 bases, with 9 bases between them. This CDR3 contains 13 residues. The CDR3 region has the DNA TGTGCCTGGAGCCAGGGGTCCAATCAGCCCCAGCATTTT. It encodes CAWSQGSNQPQHF.

The genes are TRBV7-2 and TRBJ2-7; D might be TRBD1 (5 bases). Germline CDR1 is SGHTA and CDR2 is FQGNSA. Trimming took 4 bases from V and 3 from J, leaving 13 bases between them. There are 14 residues in the CDR3. In DNA, the CDR3 is TGTGCCAGCAGCTCAGGGTTTATAGGCTACGAGCAGTACTTC. This codes for CASSSGFIGYEQYF.

The chain carries TRBV9 and TRBJ1-1, with 9 bases matching TRBD1. Trimming cost V 0 bases and J 5 bases; bases outside gene matches: 2. The CDR3 consists of 14 residues. Germline V gives CDR1 SGDLS, CDR2 YYNGEE. CDR3 DNA: TGTGCCAGCAGCGTAGGGGACAGGGATACTGAAGCTTTCTTT. It yields the protein CASSVGDRDTEAFF.

The V and J genes are TRBV10-1 and TRBJ2-5, with unresolved D. Germline loops: CDR1 WNHNN, CDR2 SYGVQD (reference sequence). This CDR3 has 13 amino acids. Trimming removed 9 bases from V and 4 bases from J, with 15 bases in between. The CDR3 region is CASRYRFVETQYF. CDR3 bases: TGCGCCAGTAGATACAGATTTGTAGAGACCCAGTACTTC.